One sample yielded the 27 T cell receptor beta chains listed below, sequenced in a study of cytomegalovirus exposure and HLA in healthy donors. PCR primers comprised 60 Vbeta and 13 Jbeta primers. Only in-frame clones appear in the TCRdb table, and some are missing; sequencing was by immunoSEQ multiplex PCR. This sample has roughly 180,000 clones, with 75% to 85% found just once. Material: PBMCs. The receptors derive from a woman in her twenties or thirties in good health and CMV-seropositive.

This clone was found once. This chain's CDR3 is CATRRGRGWDTDTQYF. CDR3 coding DNA: TGTGCCACTCGTCGAGGGCGGGGATGGGACACAGATACGCAGTATTTT. The rearrangement uses TRBV6-6 and TRBJ2-3, with D perhaps TRBD2 (6 bases). V gave up 10 bases and J gave up 2 bases, with 22 bases separating them. This CDR3 is 16 amino acids long. Germline CDR1 is MNHNY and CDR2 is SVGAGI (reference sequence).

This clone showed up just once. V gene TRBV4-2 combines with J gene TRBJ1-4; a possible D gene is TRBD1 (6 bases). Germline assignment: CDR1 LGHNA and CDR2 YNFKEQ. The CDR3 sequence is 15 residues long. Deletions cut 1 base from V and 8 bases from J, with 14 bases between. CDR3 residues: CASSQVGGAQEKLFF. The CDR3 bases are TGTGCCAGCAGCCAAGTTGGGGGGGCTCAAGAAAAACTGTTTTTT.

This clone was seen more than once but under ten times. CDR3 DNA sequence: TGTGCCAGCAGTTACTTAGGCGGGGCCACAGATACGCAGTATTTT. Amino acid sequence: CASSYLGGATDTQYF. The V gene is TRBV6-5, the J gene TRBJ2-3; maybe TRBD2 (6 bases). The CDR3 totals 15 residues. Germline-derived CDR1 and CDR2 are MNHEY and SVGAGI. The V end lost 1 base, the J end lost 2 bases, and 10 bases lay between the germline ends.

CDR3 region: CASSRGSGSTDEQYF. In nucleotides, the CDR3 is TGTGCCAGCAGTAGAGGGAGTGGGAGCACGGACGAGCAGTACTTC. This chain connects TRBV6-5 to TRBJ2-7, with D tentatively TRBD2 (5 bases). CDR1 MNHEY and CDR2 SVGAGI come from the germline V gene. The ends were cut back, 5 bases at V and 5 bases at J, with 19 bases in the middle. The length of the CDR3 is 15 residues.

The chain uses TRBV5-8 and TRBJ1-5; D not certain. The CDR3 covers 16 residues. Germline CDR1 SGHTS, CDR2 YDEGEE. Deletions cut 0 bases from V and 2 bases from J, with 12 bases between. The chain's CDR3 is CASSLDAPSGNQPQHF. The CDR3 nucleotides are TGTGCCAGCAGCTTGGACGCCCCCTCGGGCAATCAGCCCCAGCATTTT.

The chain couples TRBV11-2 to TRBJ2-1; D is unresolved. Germline V lookup: CDR1 SGHAT, CDR2 FQNNGV. Trimming took 0 bases from V and 9 from J, leaving 9 bases between them. CDR3 length: 13 amino acids. In nucleotides, the CDR3 is TGTGCCAGCAGCTTAGAGGAGCTTAGTGAGCAGTTCTTC. Its translation is CASSLEELSEQFF.

V and J are TRBV7-9 and TRBJ1-1, with 9 bases identical to TRBD1. The germline V gene has CDR1 SEHNR and CDR2 FQNEAQ (reference sequence). Trimming removed 5 bases from V and 5 bases from J; junction bases left unmatched: 9. CDR3 length: 15 amino acids. The CDR3 is CASSVSGTGRTEAFF. For the CDR3, the DNA is TGTGCCAGCAGCGTATCCGGGACAGGGAGGACTGAAGCTTTCTTT.

This clone was observed a handful of times. CDR3: CASSRREGDYGYTF. The CDR3 DNA follows: TGTGCCAGCAGCCGCAGGGAGGGGGACTATGGCTACACCTTC. The chain has TRBV7-9 and TRBJ1-2; D may be TRBD1 (6 bases). V gave up 5 bases and J gave up 3 bases, with 13 bases separating them. Germline loops: CDR1 SEHNR, CDR2 FQNEAQ (reference sequence). The CDR3 loop spans 14 amino acids.

V is TRBV2 and J is TRBJ1-6; D perhaps matches TRBD1 (5 bases). CDR1 is SNHLY and CDR2 is FYNNEI in the germline V gene. The V end lost 7 bases, the J end lost 13 bases, and 17 bases lay between the germline ends. The CDR3 contains 13 residues. The CDR3 DNA reads TGTGCCAGCAAAAGGAGGGGAGAAGGCCCCCTCCACTTT. Protein: CASKRRGEGPLHF.

V is TRBV19 and J is TRBJ1-1; 7 nucleotides line up with TRBD1. This CDR3 has 15 amino acids. The trim removed 5 bases at V and 1 base at J, leaving 7 bases unmatched. CDR1 LNHDA and CDR2 SQIVND come from the germline V gene (reference sequence). The chain's CDR3 is CASSPRDRANTEAFF. The CDR3 DNA reads TGTGCCAGTAGTCCCAGAGACAGGGCGAACACTGAAGCTTTCTTT.

This clone appeared once. The chain uses TRBV7-6 and TRBJ2-7; 8 bases agree with TRBD1. The CDR3 covers 14 residues. V lost 3 bases and J lost 4; bases outside the gene matches: 5. Per the germline V gene, CDR1 is SGHVS and CDR2 is FNYEAQ. CDR3 sequence reads: CASSFGQGWYEQYF. The CDR3 nucleotides are TGTGCCAGCAGCTTTGGACAGGGTTGGTACGAGCAGTACTTC. Full variable domain (outside the CDR3, taken from reference TRBV7-6 and TRBJ2-7): GAGVSQSPRYKVTKRGQDVALRCDPISGHVSLYWYRQALGQGPEFLTYFNYEAQQDKSGLPNDRFSAERPEGSISTLTIQRTEQRDSAMYRCASSFGQGWYEQYFGPGTRLTVT.

The chain has TRBV5-1 and TRBJ2-1, with 8 bases fitting TRBD2. The V and J ends lost 0 bases and 14 bases, in that order; junction bases with no gene match: 4. The CDR3 contains 12 residues. The germline gives CDR1 SGHRS, CDR2 YFSETQ. CDR3 bases: TGCGCCAGCAGCTTGGGCGGGGGGCTAGAGTTCTTC. It translates to CASSLGGGLEFF.

The chain has TRBV9 and TRBJ1-3; D unresolved. V lost 2 bases, J lost 7 bases, and 10 bases lay in between. This CDR3 is built from 13 residues. Per germline, CDR1 SGDLS and CDR2 YYNGEE. The CDR3 protein is CASSVPRGNTIYF. The CDR3 DNA is TGTGCCAGCAGCGTGCCCCGAGGGAACACCATATATTTT. Based on the CDR3 plus reference TRBV9 and TRBJ1-3, the full variable domain is DSGVTQTPKHLITATGQRVTLRCSPRSGDLSVYWYQQSLDQGLQFLIQYYNGEERAKGNILERFSAQQFPDLHSELNLSSLELGDSALYFCASSVPRGNTIYFGEGSWLTVV.

The chain recombines TRBV7-8 with TRBJ1-5; the D gene is possibly TRBD1 (5 bases). CDR3 length equals 15 residues. Germline lookup yields CDR1 SGHVS and CDR2 FQNEAQ. V was clipped by 2 bases and J by 7 bases, with 15 bases between them. The CDR3 nucleotides read TGTGCCAGCAGCTTATCTAACCAGGGTATACAGCCCCAGCATTTT. Residues: CASSLSNQGIQPQHF.

Written as DNA, the CDR3 is TGTGCCTGGATGAGGGGGCGAGAGACCCAGTACTTC. This sequence encodes CAWMRGRETQYF. The chain carries TRBV30 and TRBJ2-5; 7 bases are a match to TRBD1. The germline CDR1 and CDR2 sequences are GTSNPN and SVGIG (reference sequence). This CDR3 has 12 amino acids. Trimming at V came to 4 bases and at J to 4 bases, leaving 3 bases not matched to a gene. The full variable domain, in which reference TRBV30 and TRBJ2-5 provide the parts outside the CDR3, is SQTIHQWPATLVQPVGSPLSLECTVEGTSNPNLYWYRQAAGRGLQLLFYSVGIGQISSEVPQNLSASRPQDRQFILSSKKLLLSDSGFYLCAWMRGRETQYFGPGTRLLVL.

The chain combines TRBV28 with TRBJ1-2, with TRBD1 matching 7 bases. The germline CDR1 and CDR2 sequences are MDHEN and SYDVKM. After removal of 3 bases from V and 6 bases from J, the junction contained 4 bases not matched to a gene. The CDR3 runs to 13 residues. The DNA for the CDR3 is TGTGCCAGCAGTTTCACCAGGGGGGATGGCTACACCTTC. Translation: CASSFTRGDGYTF.

The chain is built from TRBV5-8 and TRBJ1-1; D may be TRBD1 (6 bases). CDR1 SGHTS and CDR2 YDEGEE come from the germline V gene. Trimming removed 3 bases at V and 8 bases at J, with 14 bases between. This CDR3 contains 13 residues. The CDR3 bases are TGTGCCAGCAGCTGGAACCAGGGGCTCGAAGCTTTCTTT. Protein sequence: CASSWNQGLEAFF.

The V call is TRBV5-6, the J call TRBJ2-5, with D possibly being TRBD2 (6 bases). Germline V lookup: CDR1 SGHDT, CDR2 YYEEEE. V was shortened by 3 bases and J by 4 bases, with 10 bases between the two germline ends. The CDR3 is 13 residues long. The CDR3 region is CASSWGVGETQYF. The CDR3 DNA reads TGTGCCAGCAGCTGGGGGGTGGGAGAGACCCAGTACTTC.

This clone was seen a single time. DNA of the CDR3: TGTGCCAGCAGCTTGGCCAGGACAGGGAAGGACGGGGAGCTGTTTTTT. Amino acids: CASSLARTGKDGELFF. V usage is TRBV5-4 and J usage is TRBJ2-2; 8 bases align to TRBD1. The J segment lost 7 bases and the V segment lost 0 bases, leaving 8 bases of the junction unmatched. This CDR3 is built from 16 residues. In germline, CDR1 is SGHNT, CDR2 YYREEE (reference sequence).

The gene calls are TRBV29-1 and TRBJ2-5, with D perhaps matching TRBD2 (6 bases). CDR1 and CDR2 (germline): SQVTM, ANQGSEA. Trimming took 4 bases from V and 2 from J, leaving 11 bases between them. There are 13 residues in the CDR3. This CDR3 is CSVVLGGQETQYF. DNA for the CDR3: TGCAGCGTTGTCTTGGGGGGACAAGAGACCCAGTACTTC. The full variable domain, its missing parts supplied by reference TRBV29-1 and TRBJ2-5, is SAVISQKPSRDICQRGTSLTIQCQVDSQVTMMFWYRQQPGQSLTLIATANQGSEATYESGFVIDKFPISRPNLTFSTLTVSNMSPEDSSIYLCSVVLGGQETQYFGPGTRLLVL.

V usage is TRBV7-2 and J usage is TRBJ1-4, with a weak D call TRBD1 (5 bases). The germline V gene has CDR1 SGHTA and CDR2 FQGNSA. The CDR3 totals 13 residues. CDR3 sequence reads: CASKTVANEKLFF. In DNA form, the CDR3 reads TGTGCGTCAAAGACAGTCGCTAATGAAAAACTGTTTTTT.

V gene TRBV6-1 combines with J gene TRBJ2-7; D uncertain. V was clipped by 3 bases and J by 2 bases, with 11 bases between them. From germline, CDR1 is MNHNS and CDR2 SASEGT. The CDR3 contains 14 residues. CDR3 in DNA: TGTGCCAGCAGTGACCAGGTGCCAGCCTACGAGCAGTACTTC. As protein: CASSDQVPAYEQYF.

The chain carries TRBV28 and TRBJ2-7; 11 nucleotides agree with TRBD2. V trimming: 11 bases; J trimming: 9 bases; junction bases outside the gene matches: 12. The CDR3 sequence is 13 residues long. Per the germline V gene, CDR1 is MDHEN and CDR2 is SYDVKM. In DNA form, the CDR3 reads TGTGCCTCCGGGACTAGCGGCGGGTTGGGGCAGTACTTC. Translation: CASGTSGGLGQYF.

The chain recombines TRBV7-2 with TRBJ2-1, with D possibly being TRBD2 (6 bases). From germline, CDR1 is SGHTA and CDR2 FQGNSA. Trimming cost V 3 bases and J 10 bases, with 16 bases left between them. The CDR3 totals 14 residues. In nucleotides, the CDR3 is TGTGCCAGCAGCTTGGCGGGACCGCCAGGGGAGCAGTTCTTC. Protein: CASSLAGPPGEQFF.

This clone was counted at least ten times. The chain combines TRBV27 with TRBJ2-7; D possibly corresponds to TRBD1 (6 bases). Germline lookup yields CDR1 MNHEY and CDR2 SMNVEV (reference sequence). V was trimmed by 11 bases and J by 0 bases, leaving 11 bases between them. CDR3 size: 12 residues. The CDR3 DNA reads as TGTGCCTGTGGGGGCAGCTCCTACGAGCAGTACTTC. This codes for CACGGSSYEQYF.

J is TRBJ2-1 and V is TRBV5-1; 9 nucleotides align to TRBD1. The CDR3 is 14 amino acids. Germline trimming cut 4 bases from V and 7 bases from J; bases unmatched to any gene: 6. The germline CDR1 and CDR2 sequences are SGHRS and YFSETQ. The CDR3 is CASSPGTGRNEQFF. The CDR3 DNA reads as TGCGCCAGCAGCCCCGGGACAGGGAGGAATGAGCAGTTCTTC.

The genes are TRBV4-3 and TRBJ2-3, with 9 nucleotides matching TRBD2. V dropped 5 bases and J dropped 4; count of bases not matched to a gene: 7. The CDR3 covers 15 residues. Germline V CDR1 and CDR2: LGHNA, YSLEER. CDR3 sequence (DNA): TGCGCCAGCAGCTTTAGTAGCGGGAGCGCAGATACGCAGTATTTT. As protein: CASSFSSGSADTQYF.